The 10 T cell receptor beta chains below all came from one sample that was sequenced in a study of Graves' ophthalmopathy and Graves' hyperthyroidism. Amplification from RNA transcripts yielded the TCR beta CDR3 regions. An initial RT-PCR round employing HTBI primers preceded a second-round multiplex PCR. TCRdb re-analysed the multiplex PCR reads in MiXCR, keeping a single row per CDR3 protein. The sample has some 750,000 distinct CDR3 sequences; around 40% are singletons. Sample: peripheral blood. The receptors come from an adult man with Graves' ophthalmopathy.

The V and J genes are TRBV11-2 and TRBJ2-5, with D perhaps given as TRBD1 or TRBD2 (5 bases each). This CDR3 is built from 17 residues. The germline V gene encodes CDR1 SGHAT and CDR2 FQNNGV. V was cut by 4 bases and J by 4 bases, with 22 bases left in between. Here the CDR3 reads CASSSPRGRAFRETQYF. The CDR3 DNA follows: TGTGCCAGCAGCTCGCCCCGGGGACGGGCCTTTAGAGAGACCCAGTACTTC.

This clonotype was counted ten times or more. The V and J genes are TRBV10-3 and TRBJ1-5; TRBD1 might be the D (5 bases). The V end was cut by 10 bases, the J end by 9 bases, with 19 bases between. Germline V lookup: CDR1 ENHRY, CDR2 SYGVKD. This CDR3 is built from 13 residues. CDR3 nucleotides: TGTGCCAGTTCCTACGGTGGACAACGGCCCCAGCATTTT. Its translation: CASSYGGQRPQHF.

At least ten counts were recorded for this clonotype. V gene TRBV25-1 combines with J gene TRBJ1-1; D is ambiguous. Germline loops: CDR1 MGHDK, CDR2 SYGVNS. Trimming removed 5 bases from V and 3 bases from J, with 16 bases in between. The CDR3 runs 15 residues. CDR3 nucleotide sequence: TGTGCCAGCAGTCCCCCAAGAGGGTGGGACACTGAAGCTTTCTTT. Residues: CASSPPRGWDTEAFF.

This clonotype turned up a few times. J is TRBJ1-5 and V is TRBV20-1; D not resolved. Germline V gives CDR1 DFQATT, CDR2 SNEGSKA (reference sequence). The V end was cut by 3 bases, the J end by 0 bases, with 12 bases between. This CDR3 is built from 15 residues. CDR3 in amino acids: CSASSKGLSNQPQHF. CDR3 DNA sequence: TGCAGTGCTAGTTCGAAGGGCCTTAGCAATCAGCCCCAGCATTTT.

To note about this clonotype: The CDR3 does not close with the conserved phenylalanine or tryptophan, likely indicating a read error. It is unclear where the CDR3 begins or ends on the DNA, so no DNA is shown, and the CDR3 is as TCRdb lists it. The J gene is TRBJ2-1, the V gene TRBV20-1; no check of the table's D call, TRBD2, against the DNA was made. The CDR3 numbers 8 amino acids, ends counted. Germline CDR1 DFQATT, CDR2 SNEGSKA (reference sequence). The chain's CDR3 is CSARGRVG.

This clonotype has a handful of counts. CDR3 amino acids: CASSIARTNTGELFF. Here the CDR3 DNA reads TGTGCCAGTAGTATTGCTAGAACGAACACCGGGGAGCTGTTTTTT. The chain combines TRBV19 with TRBJ2-2; D is unresolved. Germline assignment: CDR1 LNHDA and CDR2 SQIVND (reference sequence). CDR3 length: 15 residues. V lost 3 bases and J lost 0, with 8 bases in between.

There are a few counts of this clonotype. The chain uses TRBV15 and TRBJ1-5, with D perhaps matching TRBD1 (6 bases). Trimming left V 1 base short and J 3 bases short, with 10 bases between. Per the germline V gene, CDR1 is LNHNV and CDR2 is YYDKDF (reference sequence). The CDR3 totals 15 residues. The CDR3 region has the DNA TGTGCCACCAGCAGAGTTACAGGGTTCAATCAGCCCCAGCATTTT. Residues: CATSRVTGFNQPQHF.

This clonotype was seen ten or more times. The V gene is TRBV20-1, the J gene TRBJ1-2; D unclear. There are 12 residues in the CDR3. V was cut by 8 bases and J by 2 bases, with 12 bases left in between. The germline CDR1 and CDR2 sequences are DFQATT and SNEGSKA (reference sequence). The CDR3 DNA sequence: TGCAGTTTCTCCGCGGAGAACTATGGCTACACCTTC. Amino acid sequence: CSFSAENYGYTF.

The J gene is TRBJ1-5, the V gene TRBV6-1; D possibly corresponds to TRBD1 (5 bases). This CDR3 contains 15 residues. V gave up 5 bases and J gave up 2 bases, with 13 bases separating them. Germline assignment: CDR1 MNHNS and CDR2 SASEGT. The CDR3 is CASSPDGAGNQPQHF. The CDR3 DNA reads TGTGCCAGCAGTCCCGACGGGGCAGGCAATCAGCCCCAGCATTTT.

This clonotype was seen a handful of times. The V and J genes are TRBV25-1 and TRBJ1-1; the D is unclear. V was pared by 2 bases and J by 7 bases, with 11 bases between. The CDR3 is made up of 13 amino acids. CDR1 is MGHDK, CDR2 SYGVNS, per germline. In DNA, the CDR3 is TGTGCCAGCAGTGAAGCGCCCGGGTATGAAGCTTTCTTT. This translates into CASSEAPGYEAFF.